This T cell receptor (beta chain) was found in a study of technical replicates of blood from a handful of donors (TCRdb year 2017). There are 15 amino acids in the CDR3, from cysteine to phenylalanine inclusive. The DNA shown is the 45-base CDR3, in frame from base 1. From a lookup of the germline V gene (reference sequence), CDR1 and CDR2 are SGHNT and YYREEE. Trimming removed 6 bases from V and 9 bases from J; the gene matches leave 13 bases unexplained. Libraries were constructed by the immunoSEQ multiplex PCR assay. The immuneACCESS repertoire file appears here via TCRdb, limited to in-frame rearrangements. These files lack a portion of the clones; in checked studies, under half of the deficit traces to unresolved V genes, and the cause of the others is not known. Recorded for this sample are some 70,000 clones; 95% of them occurred a single time. Clones ranked in the top ten supply roughly 0.24% of the sample.

Points on this clone: What antigen it recognizes has not been identified. One base away there is no much larger clone; base qualities are not given.

The TCR originated in a human donor in good health. In this chain, TRBV5-4 is recombined with TRBJ2-1, and 9 junctional nucleotides match TRBD2. The sequencing input was T cells isolated from PBMCs. DNA sequence: TGTGCCAGCAAGGACGTGGCGGGAGGGCTGGGTGAGCAGTTCTTC. The resulting protein is CASKDVAGGLGEQFF.